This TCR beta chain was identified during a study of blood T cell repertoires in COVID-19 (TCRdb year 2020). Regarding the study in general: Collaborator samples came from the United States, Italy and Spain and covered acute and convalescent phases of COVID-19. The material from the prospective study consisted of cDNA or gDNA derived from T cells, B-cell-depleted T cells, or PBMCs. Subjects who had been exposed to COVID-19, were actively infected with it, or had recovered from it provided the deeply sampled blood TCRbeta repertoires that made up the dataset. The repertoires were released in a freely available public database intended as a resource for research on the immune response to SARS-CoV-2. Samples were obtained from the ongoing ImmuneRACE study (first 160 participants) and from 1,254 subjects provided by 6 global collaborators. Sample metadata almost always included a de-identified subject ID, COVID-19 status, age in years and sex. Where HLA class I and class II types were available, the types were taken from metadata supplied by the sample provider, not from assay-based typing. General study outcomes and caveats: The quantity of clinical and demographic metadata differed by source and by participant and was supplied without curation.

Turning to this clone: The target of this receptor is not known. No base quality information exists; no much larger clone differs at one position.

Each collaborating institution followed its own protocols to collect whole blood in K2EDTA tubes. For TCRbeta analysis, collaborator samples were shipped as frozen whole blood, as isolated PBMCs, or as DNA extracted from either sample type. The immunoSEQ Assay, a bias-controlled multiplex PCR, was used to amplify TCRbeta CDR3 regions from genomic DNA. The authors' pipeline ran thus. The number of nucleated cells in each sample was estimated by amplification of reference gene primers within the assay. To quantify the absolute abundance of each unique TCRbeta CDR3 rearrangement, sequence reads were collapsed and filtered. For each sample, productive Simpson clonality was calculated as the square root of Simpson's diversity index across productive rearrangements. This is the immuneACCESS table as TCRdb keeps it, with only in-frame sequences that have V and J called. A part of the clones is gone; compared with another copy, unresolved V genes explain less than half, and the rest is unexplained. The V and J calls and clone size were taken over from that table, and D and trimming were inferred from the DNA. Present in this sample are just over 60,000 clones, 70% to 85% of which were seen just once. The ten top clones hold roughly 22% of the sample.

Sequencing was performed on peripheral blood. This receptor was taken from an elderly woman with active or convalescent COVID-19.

Here is the DNA: TGCGCCAGCAGCCCCAACACAGAAAGCTCCTACGAGCAGTACTTC. This is translated as CASSPNTESSYEQYF. The chain uses TRBV5-1 and TRBJ2-7; the D gene lacks a confident call. The germline V gene sets CDR1 to SGHRS and CDR2 to YFSETQ. From the cysteine up to the phenylalanine, the CDR3 has a length of 15 residues. Only CDR3 DNA is held: 45 bases, read in frame from base 1. Between the V and J ends, shortened by 4 bases and 0 bases respectively, the junction contains 14 bases.